This paragraph reports one T cell receptor beta chain. V was clipped by 3 bases and J by 5 bases; unmatched bases: 16. This CDR3 is 18 amino acids long. Per germline, CDR1 GTSNPN and CDR2 SVGIG (reference sequence). This record comes from a study of blood T cell repertoires in COVID-19. Study context: Italy, Spain and the United States were the sources of the convalescent and acute COVID-19 samples. Sources were T cells, B-cell-depleted T cells, or PBMCs; the material itself was cDNA or gDNA.

Methods used by the authors: How many nucleated cells were present was estimated from reference gene primer amplification. Sequenced by immunoSEQ multiplex PCR; TCRdb stores in-frame clones only, minus some. D and trimming come from the DNA, and the V and J calls and clone size come from that table. The sample has about 210,000 clones, around 80% seen once. Sequencing was done on a sample of peripheral blood. The chain has TRBV30 and TRBJ2-2, with TRBD2 identical over 9 bases. This clonotype originated in a woman aged 45-65 years with acute or convalescent COVID-19. For the CDR3, the DNA is TGTGCCTGGAGCCCGAATACTCCGGGACTAGCTGGTACCGGGGAGCTGTTTTTT. It yields the protein CAWSPNTPGLAGTGELFF.